A single sample is the source of the 32 T cell receptor beta chains below, sequenced in a study of T cell changes during pregnancy in multiple sclerosis. The method was immunoSEQ multiplex PCR; TCRdb's version includes in-frame clones alone and lacks a portion of them. The table has some 80,000 clones, roughly 96% seen once. The sample in question was peripheral blood, obtained in the second trimester of pregnancy. The receptors derive from a female donor with multiple sclerosis, enrolled in a pregnancy study.

The gene calls are TRBV28 and TRBJ2-1, with TRBD2 matching over 8 bases. There are 14 residues in the CDR3. Trimming took 8 bases from V and 6 from J; bases not matched to a gene: 9. Germline values: CDR1 MDHEN, CDR2 SYDVKM. The CDR3 protein is CASFTSGRPNEQFF. In DNA form, the CDR3 reads TGTGCCAGCTTTACCAGCGGGAGACCCAATGAGCAGTTCTTC.

The chain links TRBV18 to TRBJ2-1; TRBD1 is a possible D gene (7 bases). CDR1 and CDR2 from the germline V gene are KGHSH and LQKENI. The CDR3 contains 16 residues. Trimming removed 6 bases at V and 4 bases at J, with 19 bases between. The CDR3 coding sequence is TGTGCCAGCTCCCTTGGAGGGGGGACAGATTACAATGAGCAGTTCTTC. Protein product: CASSLGGGTDYNEQFF. The full variable domain, with the rest looked up from reference TRBV18 and TRBJ2-1, is NAGVMQNPRHLVRRRGQEARLRCSPMKGHSHVYWYRQLPEEGLKFMVYLQKENIIDESGMPKERFSAEFPKEGPSILRIQQVVRGDSAAYFCASSLGGGTDYNEQFFGPGTRLTVL.

The chain uses TRBV15 and TRBJ2-5; D is unresolved. V lost 0 bases, J lost 1 base, and 9 bases lay in between. Per the germline V gene, CDR1 is LNHNV and CDR2 is YYDKDF (reference sequence). This CDR3 contains 15 residues. CDR3 protein: CATSRDLRTQETQYF. For the CDR3, the DNA is TGTGCCACCAGCAGAGATCTACGTACCCAAGAGACCCAGTACTTC.

This chain joins TRBV2 and TRBJ1-2, with 7 positions matching TRBD1. The CDR3 has 14 amino acids. After removal of 6 bases from V and 0 bases from J, the junction contained 4 bases not matched to a gene. Germline lookup yields CDR1 SNHLY and CDR2 FYNNEI. CDR3 sequence (DNA): TGTGCCAGCAGCAGGGGGACAGCTAACTATGGCTACACCTTC. Its translation: CASSRGTANYGYTF.

The chain has TRBV2 and TRBJ2-7, with 8 bases matching TRBD1. This CDR3 has 15 amino acids. Germline-derived CDR1 and CDR2 are SNHLY and FYNNEI. The V and J ends lost 4 bases and 2 bases, in that order; junction bases with no gene match: 7. CDR3 sequence: CASSGTGILAYEQYF. In DNA, the CDR3 is TGTGCCAGCAGTGGGACAGGGATCCTAGCCTACGAGCAGTACTTC.

The V gene is TRBV27, the J gene TRBJ2-5; 13 nucleotides align to TRBD2. CDR3 length: 16 residues. The germline gives CDR1 MNHEY, CDR2 SMNVEV (reference sequence). V lost 5 bases to trimming and J lost 1 base; unmatched junction nucleotides: 4. CDR3 amino acids: CASSPRTSGSQETQYF. CDR3 in DNA: TGTGCCAGCAGTCCACGGACTAGCGGGAGCCAAGAGACCCAGTACTTC.

The rearrangement joins TRBV28 to TRBJ1-4, with 7 bases identical to TRBD1. This CDR3 has 14 residues. The V gene end was trimmed by 6 bases and the J gene end by 9 bases; junction bases not matched to a gene: 10. Per germline, CDR1 MDHEN and CDR2 SYDVKM. Here the CDR3 DNA reads TGTGCCAGCAGCCGACAGGGCGCCGAGAAAAAACTGTTTTTT. Amino acids: CASSRQGAEKKLFF.

This chain joins TRBV19 and TRBJ1-1; no clear D gene. Germline V gene data show CDR1 as LNHDA and CDR2 as SQIVND (reference sequence). This CDR3 has 14 residues. The V end lost 6 bases, the J end lost 0 bases, and 11 bases lay between the germline ends. The CDR3 loop reads CASRLGPLNTEAFF. The DNA of the CDR3 is TGTGCCAGTAGGCTGGGCCCGTTGAACACTGAAGCTTTCTTT.

The chain has TRBV27 and TRBJ2-7, with TRBD1 as a possible D gene (6 bases). Trimming shortened V by 6 bases and J by 3 bases, and 12 bases separated the two germline ends. Germline CDR1 reads MNHEY; CDR2 reads SMNVEV (reference sequence). The CDR3 totals 13 residues. The CDR3 here is CASSLQGNYEQYF. In DNA, the CDR3 is TGTGCCAGCAGCTTACAGGGTAACTACGAGCAGTACTTC.

This clone appeared once. Here the CDR3 reads CASSLYASRGQPQHF. Written as DNA, the CDR3 is TGTGCCAGCAGCTTGTACGCCTCAAGGGGTCAGCCCCAGCATTTT. The chain uses TRBV5-6 and TRBJ1-5; tentatively, D is TRBD1 (5 bases). The germline V gene encodes CDR1 SGHDT and CDR2 YYEEEE. The CDR3 is 15 residues long. V lost 1 base, J lost 6 bases, and 14 bases lay in between.

The rearrangement links TRBV6-1 to TRBJ1-2; tentatively, D is TRBD1 (5 bases). V was trimmed by 4 bases and J by 2 bases, leaving 8 bases between them. The CDR3 extends over 13 amino acids. Germline values: CDR1 MNHNS, CDR2 SASEGT. The CDR3 region is CASSAGGNYGYTF. The CDR3 nucleotides are TGTGCCAGCAGTGCGGGGGGGAACTATGGCTACACCTTC.

The chain joins TRBV30 to TRBJ2-1, with D possibly matching TRBD2 (6 bases). V was shortened by 2 bases and J by 5 bases, with 19 bases between the two germline ends. Germline assignment: CDR1 GTSNPN and CDR2 SVGIG (reference sequence). The CDR3 extends over 16 amino acids. The CDR3 loop is CAWSSTEAGRHNEQFF. The DNA of the CDR3 is TGTGCCTGGAGTAGCACCGAGGCGGGAAGACACAATGAGCAGTTCTTC.

The rearrangement joins TRBV18 to TRBJ2-1; possible D gene TRBD2, 5 bases. Germline V gives CDR1 KGHSH, CDR2 LQKENI. The ends were cut back, 3 bases at V and 0 bases at J, with 9 bases in the middle. This CDR3 has 15 amino acids. CDR3 protein: CASSPLGSSYNEQFF. As DNA, the CDR3 is TGTGCCAGCTCACCCTTGGGGAGCTCCTACAATGAGCAGTTCTTC.

This clone was recorded a few times. The rearrangement uses TRBV7-9 and TRBJ2-5; 8 bases are a match to TRBD2. Germline CDR1 and CDR2: SEHNR and FQNEAQ (reference sequence). The CDR3 runs to 15 residues. After removal of 4 bases from V and 5 bases from J, the junction contained 9 bases not matched to a gene. CDR3 in amino acids: CASSSQGTREETQYF. CDR3 nucleotides: TGTGCCAGCAGCTCCCAAGGGACTAGGGAGGAGACCCAGTACTTC. The full variable domain, with the rest looked up from reference TRBV7-9 and TRBJ2-5, is DTGVSQNPRHKITKRGQNVTFRCDPISEHNRLYWYRQTLGQGPEFLTYFQNEAQLEKSRLLSDRFSAERPKGSFSTLEIQRTEQGDSAMYLCASSSQGTREETQYFGPGTRLLVL.

This clone was detected once. This chain connects TRBV7-6 to TRBJ2-3; a weak D match, TRBD2 (5 bases). Germline V lookup: CDR1 SGHVS, CDR2 FNYEAQ. The V gene lost 4 bases and the J gene lost 3 bases, with 14 bases spanning the gap. CDR3 size: 15 residues. The CDR3 bases are TGTGCCAGCAGCTCGAAACTAGAGGGAACAGATACGCAGTATTTT. This encodes CASSSKLEGTDTQYF.

This sequence joins TRBV25-1 and TRBJ1-1, with D unclear. The V gene's germline CDR1 is MGHDK and CDR2 SYGVNS. This CDR3 contains 15 residues. The germline V and J ends were trimmed by 1 base and 3 bases, with 12 bases remaining between them. The CDR3 here is CASSESGEWYTEAFF. For the CDR3, the DNA is TGTGCCAGCAGTGAATCCGGGGAATGGTACACTGAAGCTTTCTTT.

The chain combines TRBV2 with TRBJ1-5, with a weak D call TRBD1 (6 bases). The V gene's germline CDR1 is SNHLY and CDR2 FYNNEI. CDR3 size: 13 residues. V was shortened by 3 bases and J by 6 bases, with 9 bases between the two germline ends. The CDR3 here is CASSEFRGQPQHF. In nucleotides, the CDR3 is TGTGCCAGCAGTGAGTTCAGGGGTCAGCCCCAGCATTTT.

In this sample, this clone turned up once. The J gene is TRBJ2-7, the V gene TRBV7-2; weak D call: TRBD2 (5 bases). The CDR3 has 15 amino acids. Between the trimmed V and J ends, which lost 1 base and 9 bases, there was a span of 19 bases. Germline V gene lookup returns CDR1 SGHTA and CDR2 FQGNSA. The CDR3 DNA reads as TGTGCCAGCAGCTTAGGAGGTAGCGCCGAAGTAGGGCAGTACTTC. This gives the protein CASSLGGSAEVGQYF.

The V and J genes are TRBV28 and TRBJ1-2; D is perhaps TRBD1 (5 bases). Trimming removed 3 bases at V and 6 bases at J, with 11 bases between. The CDR3 is 13 residues long. Germline assignment: CDR1 MDHEN and CDR2 SYDVKM. CDR3 amino acids: CASSFTQAHGYTF. In DNA, the CDR3 is TGTGCCAGCAGTTTCACACAGGCTCATGGCTACACCTTC.

The chain links TRBV20-1 to TRBJ2-7; 7 bases match TRBD2. Per the germline V gene, CDR1 is DFQATT and CDR2 is SNEGSKA (reference sequence). CDR3 length: 10 amino acids. With 6 bases clipped from V and 12 bases from J, the junction kept 8 bases outside the gene matches. The CDR3 sequence is CSASGGFAYF. The CDR3 coding sequence is TGCAGTGCCTCGGGAGGTTTTGCGTACTTC.

The V call is TRBV11-2, the J call TRBJ1-1; no definite D call. The germline V gene encodes CDR1 SGHAT and CDR2 FQNNGV. V gave up 1 base and J gave up 6 bases, with 12 bases separating them. The CDR3 is 14 amino acids. The DNA for the CDR3 is TGTGCCAGCAGCTTAGCTTGGCAGTCACCTGAAGCTTTCTTT. It translates to CASSLAWQSPEAFF.

The chain recombines TRBV5-1 with TRBJ2-1; D perhaps matches TRBD2 (5 bases). V was pared by 4 bases and J by 6 bases, with 11 bases between. The CDR3 covers 13 residues. Germline CDR1 SGHRS, CDR2 YFSETQ. CDR3 nucleotides: TGCGCCAGCAGCGGGCCCGGGGTCAATGAGCAGTTCTTC. Translation gives CASSGPGVNEQFF.

The chain carries TRBV6-1 and TRBJ1-5; D is perhaps TRBD1 (5 bases). The CDR3 sequence is 15 residues long. V lost 7 bases, J lost 0 bases, and 13 bases lay in between. The germline CDR1 and CDR2 sequences are MNHNS and SASEGT. The CDR3 bases are TGTGCCAGCACCTTGACGGGGGGTAGCAATCAGCCCCAGCATTTT. It is translated as CASTLTGGSNQPQHF.

The chain links TRBV13 to TRBJ1-2; D might be TRBD1 (6 bases). The CDR3 contains 15 residues. V was shortened by 8 bases and J by 0 bases, with 16 bases between the two germline ends. Germline CDR1 reads PRHDT; CDR2 reads FYEKMQ (reference sequence). The CDR3 protein is CASSLWGGPNYGYTF. The DNA of the CDR3 is TGTGCCAGCTCCCTATGGGGGGGCCCTAACTATGGCTACACCTTC. Together with reference TRBV13 and TRBJ1-2, the CDR3 gives the full variable domain: AAGVIQSPRHLIKEKRETATLKCYPIPRHDTVYWYQQGPGQDPQFLISFYEKMQSDKGSIPDRFSAQQFSDYHSELNMSSLELGDSALYFCASSLWGGPNYGYTFGSGTRLTVV.

The rearrangement links TRBV28 to TRBJ2-7; maybe TRBD2 (5 bases). V gave up 4 bases and J gave up 0 bases, with 10 bases separating them. The CDR3 contains 14 residues. The germline V gene has CDR1 MDHEN and CDR2 SYDVKM. CDR3 sequence (DNA): TGTGCCAGCAGTTGGCCGGGAAACTCCTACGAGCAGTACTTC. Residues: CASSWPGNSYEQYF. Full variable domain (missing parts from reference TRBV28 and TRBJ2-7): DVKVTQSSRYLVKRTGEKVFLECVQDMDHENMFWYRQDPGLGLRLIYFSYDVKMKEKGDIPEGYSVSREKKERFSLILESASTNQTSMYLCASSWPGNSYEQYFGPGTRLTVT.

V is TRBV14 and J is TRBJ2-2; TRBD2 matches at 8 bases. Germline V CDR1 and CDR2: SGHDN, FVKESK. The V gene end was trimmed by 3 bases and the J gene end by 0 bases; junction bases not matched to a gene: 6. The CDR3 extends over 17 amino acids. The chain's CDR3 is CASSHNAGGSNTGELFF. The DNA of the CDR3 is TGTGCCAGCAGCCATAACGCGGGAGGCTCGAACACCGGGGAGCTGTTTTTT.

J is TRBJ2-5 and V is TRBV5-6, with 8 nucleotides matching TRBD1. The CDR3 has 13 amino acids. Per the germline V gene, CDR1 is SGHDT and CDR2 is YYEEEE. V was clipped by 2 bases and J by 5 bases; unmatched bases: 2. The CDR3: CASSFGQGETQYF. The CDR3 coding sequence is TGTGCCAGCAGCTTTGGACAGGGCGAGACCCAGTACTTC.

The V gene is TRBV14, the J gene TRBJ2-3, with D perhaps TRBD2 (6 bases). Germline CDR1 and CDR2: SGHDN and FVKESK. CDR3 length equals 15 residues. V was cut by 0 bases and J by 9 bases, with 16 bases left in between. CDR3 sequence reads: CASSQDGGAGRTQYF. The CDR3 coding sequence is TGTGCCAGCAGCCAAGATGGCGGTGCGGGAAGGACGCAGTATTTT.

The chain has TRBV4-2 and TRBJ2-3; 8 nucleotides align to TRBD2. The CDR3 is 16 residues long. Germline V gene sequence: CDR1 LGHNA, CDR2 YNFKEQ. The V and J ends lost 0 bases and 7 bases, in that order; junction bases with no gene match: 9. The CDR3 DNA is TGTGCCAGCAGCCAAGATCTAACGGGAGGGGTGAATACGCAGTATTTT. It specifies CASSQDLTGGVNTQYF.

The chain recombines TRBV29-1 with TRBJ2-5; TRBD2 matches at 9 bases. The germline V gene encodes CDR1 SQVTM and CDR2 ANQGSEA. The V segment lost 7 bases and the J segment 2 bases; nucleotides outside the gene matches: 5. This CDR3 has 13 amino acids. The CDR3 region is CSGGTSTQETQYF. The CDR3, as DNA: TGCAGCGGCGGGACTAGCACGCAAGAGACCCAGTACTTC.

This clone was observed a single time. The chain links TRBV6-1 to TRBJ2-7; possibly TRBD1 for D (6 bases). In germline, CDR1 is MNHNS, CDR2 SASEGT. There are 14 residues in the CDR3. V lost 6 bases and J 9 bases, leaving 21 bases between the germline ends. The CDR3, as DNA: TGTGCCAGCAGACCCACAGGGCCCAGGGTAGCGCAGTACTTC. Its protein product is CASRPTGPRVAQYF.

The rearrangement joins TRBV5-1 to TRBJ2-1, with TRBD1 identical over 10 bases. There are 14 residues in the CDR3. Germline-derived CDR1 and CDR2 are SGHRS and YFSETQ. With 7 bases clipped from V and 4 bases from J, the junction kept 5 bases outside the gene matches. The CDR3: CASLRDRGYNEQFF. The CDR3 coding sequence is TGCGCCAGCCTACGGGACAGGGGATACAATGAGCAGTTCTTC.